What follows is one T cell receptor (beta chain) and its context. Only in-frame clones appear in the TCRdb table, and some are missing; sequencing was by immunoSEQ multiplex PCR. The repertoire holds roughly 380,000 clones, with about nine tenths as singletons. The data were taken from a study of blood T cell repertoires in COVID-19. Whole-study context: Material from acute and convalescent COVID-19 was sourced from the United States, Italy and Spain. T cells, B-cell-depleted T cells, or PBMCs supplied cDNA or gDNA.

CDR1 GTSNPN and CDR2 SVGIG come from the germline V gene (reference sequence). V gave up 2 bases and J gave up 11 bases, with 13 bases separating them. The CDR3 contains 12 residues. Participants spanned ages about 18 to 89 years and resided in 20 to 25 US areas. Donors were grouped by their self-reported clinical history. This chain joins TRBV30 and TRBJ1-5, with D perhaps matching TRBD1 (5 bases). The clonotype was recovered from a woman in her twenties or thirties who had been exposed to COVID-19. Specimen: PBMCs or T cells enriched from blood (not recorded which). The CDR3 nucleotides read TGTGCCTGGAGTCGGGGGGAATGGGCCCAGCATTTT. Translation: CAWSRGEWAQHF. The full variable domain, rest sourced from reference TRBV30 and TRBJ1-5, is SQTIHQWPATLVQPVGSPLSLECTVEGTSNPNLYWYRQAAGRGLQLLFYSVGIGQISSEVPQNLSASRPQDRQFILSSKKLLLSDSGFYLCAWSRGEWAQHFGDGTRLSIL.